This entry lists 8 T cell receptor beta chains sequenced from one sample in a study of shared clonotypes between healthy human individuals. Produced via immunoSEQ multiplex PCR; TCRdb's table is partial and in-frame only. Of hundreds of thousands of clones in the sample, about three quarters were seen once. The sample was memory CD4+ T cells sorted from blood. As to subset: CD45RA-negative fraction. The receptors come from a woman younger than 45 in good health.

This clone was recorded only once. V and J are TRBV5-1 and TRBJ2-6, with D unresolved. The CDR3 consists of 15 residues. Germline lookup yields CDR1 SGHRS and CDR2 YFSETQ. Trimming took off 1 base at V and 2 bases at J, with 7 bases between the two ends. CDR3 in amino acids: CASSLWLAGANVLTF. In DNA, the CDR3 is TGCGCCAGCAGCTTGTGGCTGGCTGGGGCCAACGTCCTGACTTTC. Variable domain in full (rest from reference TRBV5-1 and TRBJ2-6): KAGVTQTPRYLIKTRGQQVTLSCSPISGHRSVSWYQQTPGQGLQFLFEYFSETQRNKGNFPGRFSGRQFSNSRSEMNVSTLELGDSALYLCASSLWLAGANVLTFGAGSRLTVL.

The CDR3, as DNA: TGTGCCAGCAGCAGGGGCTTAGAAGAGACCCAGTACTTC. This codes for CASSRGLEETQYF. This chain uses TRBV5-6 with TRBJ2-5; D may be TRBD1 (5 bases). V gave up 4 bases and J gave up 3 bases, with 10 bases separating them. Germline values: CDR1 SGHDT, CDR2 YYEEEE. The CDR3 has 13 residues.

With respect to this clone: The same CDR3 arises from other DNA sequences in this sample as well. The chain recombines TRBV28 with TRBJ1-1; TRBD1 matches at 10 bases. The ends lost 5 bases at V and 1 base at J; junction bases unmatched: 4. The germline gives CDR1 MDHEN, CDR2 SYDVKM. The CDR3 sequence is 15 residues long. Here the CDR3 reads CASSPRQGANTEAFF. Written as DNA, the CDR3 is TGTGCCAGCAGTCCCCGACAGGGGGCGAACACTGAAGCTTTCTTT. The complete variable domain, with remaining parts taken from reference TRBV28 and TRBJ1-1, reads DVKVTQSSRYLVKRTGEKVFLECVQDMDHENMFWYRQDPGLGLRLIYFSYDVKMKEKGDIPEGYSVSREKKERFSLILESASTNQTSMYLCASSPRQGANTEAFFGQGTRLTVV.

The J gene is TRBJ2-1, the V gene TRBV20-1; D unresolved. Germline-derived CDR1 and CDR2 are DFQATT and SNEGSKA (reference sequence). V shed 0 bases and J shed 15 bases, with 12 bases lying between them. CDR3 length equals 11 residues. The CDR3 DNA is TGCAGTGCTAGAGACTCTATACCGTGGTTCTTC. Protein sequence: CSARDSIPWFF.

This clone has just a few counts. Additional DNA sequences in this sample encode the identical CDR3. The genes are TRBV29-1 and TRBJ2-7, with a weak D call TRBD2 (6 bases). The CDR3 has 11 residues. V dropped 6 bases and J dropped 5 bases, with 11 bases sitting between them. CDR1 is SQVTM and CDR2 is ANQGSEA in the germline V gene. The chain's CDR3 is CSVGGDHEQYF. CDR3 nucleotide sequence: TGCAGCGTGGGGGGTGACCACGAGCAGTACTTC.

This clone has only one observation. The chain uses TRBV6-5 and TRBJ2-2; D is undetermined. With 6 bases removed from V and 2 bases from J, the gap between germline ends came to 7 bases. The germline V gene has CDR1 MNHEY and CDR2 SVGAGI. The CDR3 loop spans 13 amino acids. The CDR3 DNA follows: TGTGCCAGCAGCCCCCACAACACCGGGGAGCTGTTTTTT. Residues: CASSPHNTGELFF.

A remark on this clone: This may come from a read error, since a much larger clone is one base off. This chain joins TRBV7-9 and TRBJ1-5; D unresolved. The CDR3 extends over 14 amino acids. The V and J ends lost 1 base and 0 bases respectively, with 4 bases between them. CDR1 and CDR2 from the germline V gene are SEHNR and FQNEAQ (reference sequence). The CDR3 spells CASSLGDSNQPQHF. CDR3 coding DNA: TGTGCCAGCAGCTTAGGGGATAGCAATCAGCCCCAGCATTTT.

The chain links TRBV19 to TRBJ2-7, with D maybe TRBD2 (6 bases). Deletions cut 7 bases from V and 7 bases from J, with 17 bases between. In germline, CDR1 is LNHDA, CDR2 SQIVND (reference sequence). The CDR3 consists of 13 residues. DNA for the CDR3: TGTGCCAGTAACGGGGGACTTACGACGGAGCAGTACTTC. The encoded protein is CASNGGLTTEQYF.